This T cell receptor (beta chain) is from a study of T cells in localized non-small cell lung cancer. Study-wide results and caveats: Exceeding tumor, uninvolved adjacent lung had the highest T cell clonality. A median of around 58 clones ranked among the top 100 in tumor appeared in adjacent lung. Higher adjacent-lung clonality was associated with shorter survival.

From germline, CDR1 is SGHKS and CDR2 YYEKEE (reference sequence). V was clipped by 5 bases and J by 2 bases; unmatched bases: 6. The CDR3 loop spans 14 amino acids. As to this clone: Antigen unknown.

This table comes from immunoSEQ multiplex PCR, and its TCRdb copy is limited to in-frame clones, with some not included. The data show just under 80,000 clones, more than 75% seen once. The TCR sequence derives from a female donor aged 60 or older with stage I lung adenocarcinoma. Sample: peripheral blood, taken before any cancer treatment. The gene calls are TRBV5-5 and TRBJ2-5, with 7 bases that match TRBD1. The CDR3 spells CASSTGAQQETQYF. In nucleotides, the CDR3 is TGTGCCAGCAGTACAGGGGCCCAGCAAGAGACCCAGTACTTC.